The 28 T cell receptor beta chains presented below share a single source sample, sequenced in a study of control samples from healthy donors and cancer patients. TCRdb's table, derived via immunoSEQ multiplex PCR, lists solely in-frame clones and lacks some. The data contain 150,000 to 180,000 clones, 85% to 95% of them singletons. The sample was blood. These receptor sequences come from a man aged 35 to 55 in good health.

This chain connects TRBV6-5 to TRBJ2-3; 8 bases map to TRBD1. J lost 5 bases, V lost 5 bases, and 3 bases had no gene match. CDR1 MNHEY and CDR2 SVGAGI come from the germline V gene. The CDR3 runs 13 residues. This chain's CDR3 is CASSRTGKDTQYF. The CDR3 DNA is TGTGCCAGCAGTCGGACAGGGAAAGATACGCAGTATTTT.

The genes are TRBV7-9 and TRBJ2-2; D not resolved. Germline V lookup: CDR1 SEHNR, CDR2 FQNEAQ (reference sequence). The CDR3 is made up of 15 amino acids. V shed 4 bases and J shed 11 bases, with 20 bases lying between them. This chain's CDR3 is CASSSDGVRGPELFF. CDR3 coding DNA: TGTGCCAGCAGCTCCGATGGGGTACGTGGACCTGAGCTGTTTTTT.

The chain uses TRBV27 and TRBJ1-2; D possibly corresponds to TRBD1 (5 bases). This CDR3 is built from 14 residues. Trimming took off 6 bases at V and 4 bases at J, with 15 bases between the two ends. Germline CDR1 reads MNHEY; CDR2 reads SMNVEV (reference sequence). The CDR3: CASRSGFPFYGYTF. DNA of the CDR3: TGTGCCAGCAGATCAGGGTTCCCTTTCTATGGCTACACCTTC.

The chain is built from TRBV7-2 and TRBJ2-7, with 9 bases lining up with TRBD2. The CDR3 covers 15 residues. V shed 5 bases and J 2 bases; nucleotides not matched to a gene: 7. Germline V CDR1 and CDR2: SGHTA, FQGNSA. As DNA, the CDR3 is TGTGCCAGCAGCCTCCGCGGGGGGGGGACCTACGAGCAGTACTTC. Its protein is CASSLRGGGTYEQYF.

The rearrangement joins TRBV4-3 to TRBJ1-3, with D unclear. Germline V gives CDR1 LGHNA, CDR2 YSLEER. The CDR3 is 17 amino acids. V lost 1 base to trimming and J lost 0 bases, with 13 bases between them. The CDR3 loop reads CASSQGSALSSGNTIYF. The CDR3 DNA reads TGCGCCAGCAGCCAAGGGTCGGCCTTGAGCTCTGGAAACACCATATATTTT.

The chain has TRBV30 and TRBJ2-1; 8 nucleotides line up with TRBD2. CDR1 is GTSNPN and CDR2 is SVGIG in the germline V gene (reference sequence). The CDR3 contains 13 residues. J gave up 7 bases and V 3 bases, and 5 bases lay outside the gene matches. The CDR3 reads CAWRRTSWNEQFF. The DNA for the CDR3 is TGTGCCTGGAGACGGACTAGCTGGAATGAGCAGTTCTTC.

This chain uses TRBV6-5 with TRBJ1-2, with TRBD1 identical over 7 bases. The CDR3 length is 14 residues. Per the germline V gene, CDR1 is MNHEY and CDR2 is SVGAGI. J was trimmed by 2 bases and V by 5 bases; bases with no gene match: 5. The CDR3 sequence is CASSPTGSNYGYTF. DNA for the CDR3: TGTGCCAGCAGTCCGACAGGGAGCAACTATGGCTACACCTTC.

The chain recombines TRBV19 with TRBJ1-5; the D is unclear. With 3 bases removed from V and 6 bases from J, the gap between germline ends came to 9 bases. Germline V gene data show CDR1 as LNHDA and CDR2 as SQIVND (reference sequence). The length of the CDR3 is 13 residues. Written as DNA, the CDR3 is TGTGCCAGTAGTATTTTACTGAGTCAGCCCCAGCATTTT. Its protein product is CASSILLSQPQHF.

The V call is TRBV29-1, the J call TRBJ2-3; 7 nucleotides line up with TRBD1. The CDR3 consists of 13 residues. Trimming cost V 7 bases and J 1 base; bases outside gene matches: 5. The V gene's germline CDR1 is SQVTM and CDR2 ANQGSEA. CDR3 in amino acids: CSATGVGTDTQYF. CDR3 sequence (DNA): TGCAGCGCCACAGGGGTTGGCACAGATACGCAGTATTTT.

The rearrangement links TRBV13 to TRBJ1-1; no firm D call. Trimming removed 5 bases from V and 1 base from J, with 8 bases in between. In germline, CDR1 is PRHDT, CDR2 FYEKMQ (reference sequence). This CDR3 comprises 13 residues. This CDR3 is CASSIYPNTEAFF. CDR3 coding DNA: TGTGCCAGCAGCATTTACCCGAACACTGAAGCTTTCTTT.

V and J are TRBV9 and TRBJ2-2, with a weak D call TRBD2 (6 bases). Trimming removed 5 bases from V and 5 bases from J, with 19 bases in between. The CDR3 is 16 residues long. Germline V gene lookup returns CDR1 SGDLS and CDR2 YYNGEE. CDR3 coding DNA: TGTGCCAGCAGGGGGACGGGGATGGCGGGAACCGGGGAGCTGTTTTTT. Amino acids: CASRGTGMAGTGELFF.

The chain couples TRBV7-2 to TRBJ1-6; 7 positions match TRBD1. After removal of 2 bases from V and 10 bases from J, the junction contained 8 bases not matched to a gene. CDR1 and CDR2 from the germline V gene are SGHTA and FQGNSA. This CDR3 has 15 amino acids. CDR3 region: CASSLKETGLSPLHF. The CDR3 DNA sequence: TGTGCCAGCAGCTTAAAGGAGACAGGGCTATCACCCCTCCACTTT.

The chain uses TRBV11-2 and TRBJ1-3; 8 bases match TRBD1. Germline lookup yields CDR1 SGHAT and CDR2 FQNNGV. The CDR3 length is 18 residues. V trimming: 4 bases; J trimming: 0 bases; junction bases outside the gene matches: 11. The CDR3 DNA sequence: TGTGCCAGCAGCTCCTTCGGGGGACAGGACCACTCTGGAAACACCATATATTTT. Its protein is CASSSFGGQDHSGNTIYF.

This clone occurred once. The chain recombines TRBV6-2 or TRBV6-3 with TRBJ1-2; 8 bases align to TRBD1. Trimming cost V 4 bases and J 1 base; bases outside gene matches: 2. The CDR3 has 14 residues. From germline, CDR1 is MNHEY and CDR2 SVGEGT. CDR3 in amino acids: CASSSGGGNYGYTF. In nucleotides, the CDR3 is TGTGCCAGCAGTTCAGGGGGCGGTAACTATGGCTACACCTTC.

The chain recombines TRBV27 with TRBJ1-1; D is perhaps TRBD1 (6 bases). In germline, CDR1 is MNHEY, CDR2 SMNVEV (reference sequence). The length of the CDR3 is 14 residues. The ends were cut back, 4 bases at V and 4 bases at J, with 13 bases in the middle. DNA of the CDR3: TGTGCCAGCAGTTCCCTCACAGGGTTCACTGAAGCTTTCTTT. It is translated as CASSSLTGFTEAFF.

Turning to this clone: At one of its ends the junction is not consistent with the germline gene, which may arise from a read error. The chain carries TRBV28 and TRBJ1-5; D might be TRBD1 (6 bases). From germline, CDR1 is MDHEN and CDR2 SYDVKM. The CDR3 loop spans 12 amino acids. CDR3 amino acids: CAGQTGNRPQHF. DNA for the CDR3: TGTGCCGGACAGACGGGCAATCGGCCCCAGCATTTT. The complete variable domain, with remaining parts taken from reference TRBV28 and TRBJ1-5, reads DVKVTQSSRYLVKRTGEKVFLECVQDMDHENMFWYRQDPGLGLRLIYFSYDVKMKEKGDIPEGYSVSREKKERFSLILESASTNQTSMYLCAGQTGNRPQHFGDGTRLSIL.

The chain couples TRBV7-9 to TRBJ2-1; 12 bases match TRBD2. This CDR3 contains 14 residues. V dropped 2 bases and J dropped 11; count of bases not matched to a gene: 4. Germline CDR1 is SEHNR and CDR2 is FQNEAQ (reference sequence). The chain's CDR3 is CASSLLAGGNKQFF. The DNA of the CDR3 is TGTGCCAGCAGCTTACTAGCGGGGGGGAATAAGCAGTTCTTC.

The CDR3 DNA reads TGTGCCACCAGCAGAGATGCCGGGACAGCGAAAACAGATACGCAGTATTTT. The encoded protein is CATSRDAGTAKTDTQYF. The chain has TRBV15 and TRBJ2-3, with 7 bases matching TRBD1. The CDR3 contains 17 residues. Germline loops: CDR1 LNHNV, CDR2 YYDKDF (reference sequence). The V segment lost 0 bases and the J segment 3 bases; nucleotides outside the gene matches: 9.

The V gene is TRBV24-1, the J gene TRBJ1-5; 9 positions agree with TRBD1. V shed 1 base, J shed 1 base, and the junction held 13 bases outside the gene matches. The CDR3 is 20 residues long. Germline lookup yields CDR1 KGHDR and CDR2 SFDVKD. The CDR3: CATSDFRGQGLRRSNQPQHF. The DNA for the CDR3 is TGTGCCACCAGTGATTTCCGGGGACAGGGACTCCGTAGGAGCAATCAGCCCCAGCATTTT.

The rearrangement links TRBV24-1 to TRBJ1-2; 9 bases map to TRBD1. Unmatched junction bases numbered 3, after V lost 3 bases and J lost 8 bases. Germline lookup yields CDR1 KGHDR and CDR2 SFDVKD. CDR3 length: 13 amino acids. As DNA, the CDR3 is TGTGCCACCAGTGATAGTGGACAGGGGGGCTACACCTTC. Protein product: CATSDSGQGGYTF.

The chain recombines TRBV6-6 with TRBJ1-1; tentative D call: TRBD1 (5 bases). V was trimmed by 7 bases and J by 1 base, leaving 16 bases between them. The CDR3 is made up of 15 amino acids. CDR1 MNHNY and CDR2 SVGAGI come from the germline V gene (reference sequence). CDR3 sequence: CASKPPTGWNTEAFF. The DNA of the CDR3 is TGTGCCAGCAAGCCTCCAACAGGCTGGAACACTGAAGCTTTCTTT.

This chain uses TRBV9 with TRBJ1-5; D remains unclear. CDR3 length: 14 residues. Trimming took off 0 bases at V and 0 bases at J, with 4 bases between the two ends. Per the germline V gene, CDR1 is SGDLS and CDR2 is YYNGEE. CDR3 loop: CASSVGDSNQPQHF. For the CDR3, the DNA is TGTGCCAGCAGCGTAGGGGATAGCAATCAGCCCCAGCATTTT.

This clone appeared once. V and J are TRBV10-3 and TRBJ1-1, with a possible D match to TRBD1 (6 bases). Germline CDR1 is ENHRY and CDR2 is SYGVKD. This CDR3 region has 18 residues. V was trimmed by 3 bases and J by 0 bases, leaving 20 bases between them. The chain's CDR3 is CAISDPSGGPPMNTEAFF. Here the CDR3 DNA reads TGTGCCATCAGTGACCCTTCGGGGGGGCCACCCATGAACACTGAAGCTTTCTTT.

The V call is TRBV18, the J call TRBJ2-5, with TRBD1 matching over 10 bases. The CDR3 totals 19 residues. Germline loops: CDR1 KGHSH, CDR2 LQKENI. DNA of the CDR3: TGTGCATCCTCAGGCCTTGTCCCGGGACAGGGGAAGTACCAAGAGACCCAGTACTTC. Amino acids: CASSGLVPGQGKYQETQYF.

As DNA, the CDR3 is TGTGCCATCTATCAGAAGACAGGACACTATGGCTACACCTTC. It yields the protein CAIYQKTGHYGYTF. The chain links TRBV28 to TRBJ1-2, with D possibly TRBD1 on 6 matching bases. The CDR3 covers 14 residues. Germline V gene sequence: CDR1 MDHEN, CDR2 SYDVKM. V was trimmed by 10 bases and J by 3 bases, leaving 18 bases between them.

This sequence joins TRBV28 and TRBJ1-5; D uncertain. The V gene's germline CDR1 is MDHEN and CDR2 SYDVKM. Trimming took 4 bases from V and 6 from J, leaving 10 bases between them. The CDR3 is 13 amino acids. In DNA, the CDR3 is TGTGCCAGCAGTTCCGTGGGTGGTCAGCCCCAGCATTTT. Translating gives CASSSVGGQPQHF.

The chain couples TRBV10-2 to TRBJ1-3; possibly TRBD1 for D (6 bases). The CDR3 is 17 residues long. Germline V CDR1 and CDR2: WSHSY, SAAADI. V lost 6 bases to trimming and J lost 0 bases, with 18 bases between them. CDR3 loop: CASRGAGPTSSGNTIYF. CDR3 coding DNA: TGCGCCAGCAGGGGGGCAGGGCCGACCTCCTCTGGAAACACCATATATTTT.

The chain couples TRBV6-2 or TRBV6-3 to TRBJ1-2; the match to TRBD1 covers 7 bases. The length of the CDR3 is 13 residues. Per germline, CDR1 MNHEY and CDR2 SVGEGT. Trimming at V came to 2 bases and at J to 8 bases, leaving 5 bases not matched to a gene. The CDR3 DNA follows: TGTGCCAGCAGTTACATCACAGGGGCCGGCTACACCTTC. Its translation: CASSYITGAGYTF.